The present T cell receptor (beta chain) was sequenced within a study of metastatic and nonmetastatic thyroid tumors. Study summary: Comparative analysis of repertoires was undertaken across blood and tumor or nodule tissue obtained from malignant and benign thyroid patients. Regarding the study as a whole: When malignant thyroid tumors were compared with benign nodules, TCR beta diversity was reportedly significantly higher in the malignant tumors. This held in both blood and tumor samples.

The germline gives CDR1 MNHEY, CDR2 SVGAGI. V lost 5 bases, J lost 6 bases, and 14 bases lay in between. The CDR3 totals 14 residues. In the original analysis: A classifier of distant metastasis in papillary thyroid cancer was built from CDR3 differences (across clinicopathological groups). TCRdb called clones again from the PCR reads with MiXCR. TCRdb, not the authors, supplied the V and J calls. The sample contains about 23,000 clones, about 15% of which appear only once. This clone has more than one count but fewer than ten. What it binds is unknown. Thyroid surgery took place with no prior treatment in any patient.

This chain links TRBV6-5 with TRBJ1-5, with D maybe TRBD1 (6 bases). Input material: tumor tissue. The sequence was obtained from a female donor with papillary thyroid cancer or a benign thyroid nodule (not recorded which). Some clones in this sample may be carry-over from other donors' samples. The CDR3 protein is CASSNRELRQPQHF. CDR3 nucleotide sequence: TGTGCCAGCAGTAACAGGGAACTACGTCAGCCCCAGCATTTT.